Following are 3 T cell receptor beta chains from one sample sequenced in a study of a mutant IDH1 vaccine in newly diagnosed glioma (TCRdb year 2021). This sample's time point label indicates: baseline, week 1 (first vaccination visit). Explained via the paper, the treatment or condition label denotes: pre-vaccination baseline after standard-of-care therapy. The library was built by means of the immunoSEQ multiplex PCR assay. This immuneACCESS table, as held by TCRdb, lists in-frame sequences with V and J called but not all clones. Of the missing ones, under half trace to an unresolved V gene in checked studies; the others have no known cause. Recorded for this sample are roughly 70,000 clones; 65% to 85% of them occurred a single time. Together, the top ten hold 4.6% of the sample. The sequencing here drew on peripheral blood mononuclear cells (PBMCs), taken from a glioma patient treated with radiotherapy, temozolomide or both. The receptors come from a young woman with glioma. Some clones in this sample may be carry-over from other donors' samples.

V and J are TRBV27 and TRBJ2-2; TRBD1 aligns across 10 bases. Germline CDR1 MNHEY, CDR2 SMNVEV (reference sequence). The CDR3 loop spans 14 amino acids. V trimming: 8 bases; J trimming: 6 bases; junction bases outside the gene matches: 6. This CDR3 reads CASRDRGIPGELFF. In DNA, the CDR3 is TGTGCCAGCCGGGACAGGGGCATTCCCGGGGAGCTGTTTTTT.

This clone was found once. The chain has TRBV9 and TRBJ2-5; the match to TRBD1 covers 7 bases. Germline CDR1 SGDLS, CDR2 YYNGEE. After removal of 4 bases from V and 1 base from J, the junction contained 7 bases not matched to a gene. The CDR3 has 15 amino acids. The CDR3 bases are TGTGCCAGCAGCACTTGGGACAGCCTCCAAGAGACCCAGTACTTC. Encoded protein: CASSTWDSLQETQYF. Full variable domain (missing parts from reference TRBV9 and TRBJ2-5): DSGVTQTPKHLITATGQRVTLRCSPRSGDLSVYWYQQSLDQGLQFLIQYYNGEERAKGNILERFSAQQFPDLHSELNLSSLELGDSALYFCASSTWDSLQETQYFGPGTRLLVL.

This chain uses TRBV5-1 with TRBJ2-7, with 9 bases aligning to TRBD1. The CDR3 loop spans 13 amino acids. Germline V lookup: CDR1 SGHRS, CDR2 YFSETQ. Trimming at V came to 5 bases and at J to 6 bases, leaving 6 bases not matched to a gene. CDR3 protein: CASRRTGDGEQYF. In nucleotides, the CDR3 is TGCGCCAGCAGAAGGACAGGGGATGGCGAGCAGTACTTC.